This T cell receptor (beta chain) was documented in a study of glioma-infiltrating T cells after dendritic cell vaccination. Study-level information: Dendritic cell vaccine was injected intradermally three times, biweekly.

V trimming: 0 bases; J trimming: 4 bases; junction bases outside the gene matches: 6. In germline, CDR1 is LGHNA, CDR2 YNFKEQ. The CDR3 contains 18 residues. The primer mix had 60 V beta and 13 J beta primers. Produced via immunoSEQ multiplex PCR; TCRdb's table is partial and in-frame only. This sample has roughly 80,000 clones, with approximately 90% found just once. This receptor was taken from a human donor with glioblastoma. The sample consisted of blood, taken before dendritic cell vaccination. V gene TRBV4-2 combines with J gene TRBJ2-5; 15 nucleotides align to TRBD2. The CDR3 loop reads CASSQDWGLAGGIETQYF. CDR3 nucleotide sequence: TGTGCCAGCAGCCAAGACTGGGGACTAGCGGGAGGAATAGAGACCCAGTACTTC.